Each of the 30 T cell receptor beta chains below was sequenced from the same sample in a study of Ad26.COV2.S vaccination and SARS-CoV-2 variants. The repertoire was sequenced with immunoSEQ multiplex PCR; TCRdb's copy has only in-frame clones and lacks some. The table shows about 420,000 clones, with approximately 87% occurring only once. Treatment denoted: around 19 received Ad26.COV2.S at low or high dose, single or two shots; 5 received placebo; per-sample allocation not given. Following the first vaccine or placebo injection, samples were taken on day 63. The sequences come from peripheral blood, collected in a trial of Ad26.COV2.S vaccine versus placebo. The source is a person aged 18-65 years who received the Ad26.COV2.S COVID-19 vaccine or a placebo.

The CDR3 DNA is TGTGCCAGCAGCCCCGGGCACTTCACCTACGAGCAGTACTTC. This gives the protein CASSPGHFTYEQYF. The V gene is TRBV5-5, the J gene TRBJ2-7; D is undetermined. This CDR3 comprises 14 residues. Germline V gene sequence: CDR1 SGHKS, CDR2 YYEKEE (reference sequence). V lost 4 bases, J lost 2 bases, and 13 bases lay in between. Based on the CDR3 plus reference TRBV5-5 and TRBJ2-7, the full variable domain is DAGVTQSPTHLIKTRGQQVTLRCSPISGHKSVSWYQQVLGQGPQFIFQYYEKEERGRGNFPDRFSARQFPNYSSELNVNALLLGDSALYLCASSPGHFTYEQYFGPGTRLTVT.

This chain connects TRBV3-1 (or the pseudogene TRBV3-2) to TRBJ2-3, with 11 bases lining up with TRBD2. The V segment lost 1 base and the J segment 6 bases; nucleotides outside the gene matches: 6. The CDR3 contains 16 residues. Germline values: CDR1 LGHDT, CDR2 YNNKEL (reference sequence). The CDR3 reads CASSQVMTSGDDTQYF. The CDR3 bases are TGTGCCAGCAGCCAAGTAATGACTAGCGGGGATGATACGCAGTATTTT.

The chain employs TRBV10-2 and TRBJ2-1; 15 bases agree with TRBD2. The CDR3 length is 17 residues. CDR1 is WSHSY and CDR2 is SAAADI in the germline V gene. Trimming removed 9 bases from V and 2 bases from J; junction bases left unmatched: 8. The CDR3 nucleotides are TGCGCCAGTACCGGGACTAGCGGGGGGCCTCCCTACAATGAGCAGTTCTTC. The encoded protein is CASTGTSGGPPYNEQFF.

This chain uses TRBV30 with TRBJ2-1; D possibly matches TRBD1 or TRBD2 (6 bases each). Per germline, CDR1 GTSNPN and CDR2 SVGIG (reference sequence). There are 15 residues in the CDR3. The V gene lost 0 bases and the J gene lost 7 bases, with 16 bases spanning the gap. In nucleotides, the CDR3 is TGTGCCTGGAGTGTTGGTAGGGGGGAGAAGAATGAGCAGTTCTTC. It encodes CAWSVGRGEKNEQFF.

V and J are TRBV2 and TRBJ2-7, with TRBD2 as a possible D gene (7 bases). The V end lost 3 bases, the J end lost 3 bases, and 12 bases lay between the germline ends. CDR3 length equals 14 residues. The V gene's germline CDR1 is SNHLY and CDR2 FYNNEI. Written as DNA, the CDR3 is TGTGCCAGCAGTGAGGTAGGGGGGGACTACGAGCAGTACTTC. Its translation is CASSEVGGDYEQYF.

This rearrangement joins TRBV5-4 to TRBJ2-1, with 7 positions matching TRBD1. The V gene's germline CDR1 is SGHNT and CDR2 YYREEE (reference sequence). The CDR3 has 14 residues. The V gene end was trimmed by 5 bases and the J gene end by 5 bases; junction bases not matched to a gene: 7. The CDR3 here is CASSSSGQHNEQFF. The DNA for the CDR3 is TGTGCCAGCAGTTCCTCGGGACAGCACAATGAGCAGTTCTTC.

The chain carries TRBV9 and TRBJ1-2, with 7 bases that match TRBD1. CDR3 length: 14 amino acids. Trimming took 5 bases from V and 1 from J; bases not matched to a gene: 5. Germline CDR1 is SGDLS and CDR2 is YYNGEE. The CDR3 loop reads CASSQQGFNYGYTF. CDR3 bases: TGTGCCAGCAGTCAACAGGGGTTTAACTATGGCTACACCTTC.

The CDR3 region is CSVDQGAGANYGYTF. DNA for the CDR3: TGCAGCGTAGACCAGGGGGCCGGAGCTAACTATGGCTACACCTTC. V is TRBV29-1 and J is TRBJ1-2; 8 bases agree with TRBD1. The J segment lost 0 bases and the V segment lost 6 bases, leaving 9 bases of the junction unmatched. This CDR3 has 15 residues. Looked up from germline, CDR1 is SQVTM and CDR2 is ANQGSEA.

The chain combines TRBV6-6 with TRBJ2-5; D remains unclear. This CDR3 region has 14 residues. V was cut by 2 bases and J by 4 bases, with 11 bases left in between. Germline V lookup: CDR1 MNHNY, CDR2 SVGAGI (reference sequence). CDR3 bases: TGTGCCAGCAGTTACGTGTCGGTCGCAGAGACCCAGTACTTC. Amino acids: CASSYVSVAETQYF.

The CDR3 nucleotides are TGCGCCAGCAGCTTCCCCGAGACAGGGGAATGGGAGACCCAGTACTTC. It translates to CASSFPETGEWETQYF. The chain carries TRBV5-1 and TRBJ2-5; 8 positions agree with TRBD1. J was trimmed by 5 bases and V by 2 bases; bases with no gene match: 11. CDR3 length: 16 residues. From germline, CDR1 is SGHRS and CDR2 YFSETQ.

The gene calls are TRBV6-5 and TRBJ2-5; 11 bases are a match to TRBD1. This CDR3 spans 14 amino acids. Germline-derived CDR1 and CDR2 are MNHEY and SVGAGI. The trim removed 4 bases at V and 4 bases at J, leaving 2 bases unmatched. CDR3 nucleotide sequence: TGTGCCAGCAGTTCCGGGACAGGGGGAGAGACCCAGTACTTC. This codes for CASSSGTGGETQYF.

The chain is built from TRBV19 and TRBJ1-1, with no clear D. Trimming took 6 bases from V and 2 from J, leaving 7 bases between them. CDR3 length equals 12 residues. The germline V gene encodes CDR1 LNHDA and CDR2 SQIVND (reference sequence). The CDR3: CASSLANTEAFF. CDR3 in DNA: TGTGCCAGTAGCCTTGCTAACACTGAAGCTTTCTTT.

The CDR3, as DNA: TGTGCCAGCTCACCACTACAGGGAGTAGGGGTTACCCAAGAGACCCAGTACTTC. Translation: CASSPLQGVGVTQETQYF. V usage is TRBV18 and J usage is TRBJ2-5; TRBD1 is a possible D gene (6 bases). CDR3 size: 18 residues. Trimming stripped 1 base from V and 1 base from J, with 19 bases between. The germline CDR1 and CDR2 sequences are KGHSH and LQKENI.

This sequence joins TRBV6-5 and TRBJ1-2, with D perhaps matching TRBD1 (5 bases). There are 16 residues in the CDR3. Germline V gives CDR1 MNHEY, CDR2 SVGAGI. V was clipped by 2 bases and J by 3 bases, with 16 bases between them. In DNA, the CDR3 is TGTGCCAGCAGTTACCCCCCCCGGGGACCAGACTATGGCTACACCTTC. This codes for CASSYPPRGPDYGYTF.

The V gene is TRBV6-5, the J gene TRBJ1-1; D unclear. Germline assignment: CDR1 MNHEY and CDR2 SVGAGI. Trimming left V 5 bases short and J 1 base short, with 14 bases between. This CDR3 spans 15 amino acids. CDR3 in amino acids: CASSTRRTGNTEAFF. In DNA, the CDR3 is TGTGCCAGCAGTACCCGTCGTACTGGGAACACTGAAGCTTTCTTT.

The chain carries TRBV4-2 and TRBJ2-2; D call uncertain. Germline V gene lookup returns CDR1 LGHNA and CDR2 YNFKEQ. Between the trimmed V and J ends, which lost 0 bases and 7 bases, there was a span of 3 bases. The CDR3 consists of 12 residues. CDR3 sequence reads: CASSQDYGELFF. CDR3 nucleotide sequence: TGTGCCAGCAGCCAAGATTACGGGGAGCTGTTTTTT.

With respect to this clone: One junction end does not reproduce the germline sequence, and a read error may be involved. The chain couples TRBV7-7 to TRBJ2-5; 10 positions match TRBD2. Per germline, CDR1 SSHAT and CDR2 FNYEAQ (reference sequence). CDR3 length: 17 residues. CDR3 bases: TGTGCTAGCAGCTCAAAGAGGTCTAGCGGGGGACAAGAGACCCAGTACTTC. It is translated as CASSSKRSSGGQETQYF. Complete variable domain (other parts from reference TRBV7-7 and TRBJ2-5): GAGVSQSPRYKVTKRGQDVTLRCDPISSHATLYWYQQALGQGPEFLTYFNYEAQPDKSGLPSDRFSAERPEGSISTLTIQRTEQRDSAMYRCASSSKRSSGGQETQYFGPGTRLLVL.

The chain uses TRBV15 and TRBJ1-5; weak D call: TRBD1 (5 bases). Trimming removed 1 base at V and 7 bases at J, with 8 bases between. The V gene's germline CDR1 is LNHNV and CDR2 YYDKDF (reference sequence). The CDR3 has 13 amino acids. The CDR3, as DNA: TGTGCCACCAGCAGAGTCGGGGACCAGCCCCAGCATTTT. It is translated as CATSRVGDQPQHF.

The rearrangement links TRBV2 to TRBJ2-2; the match to TRBD1 covers 9 bases. After removal of 6 bases from V and 6 bases from J, the junction contained 8 bases not matched to a gene. There are 15 residues in the CDR3. CDR1 is SNHLY and CDR2 is FYNNEI in the germline V gene. This CDR3 reads CASRRGTGRAGELFF. The CDR3 DNA reads TGTGCCAGCAGACGGGGGACAGGGAGGGCCGGGGAGCTGTTTTTT.

The genes are TRBV19 and TRBJ1-5, with D possibly being TRBD1 (6 bases). The germline V and J ends were trimmed by 6 bases and 5 bases, with 17 bases remaining between them. CDR1 is LNHDA, CDR2 SQIVND, per germline (reference sequence). This CDR3 contains 15 residues. The CDR3 nucleotides are TGTGCCAGTAGGGAGGGACATATCGGCTATCAGCCCCAGCATTTT. The encoded protein is CASREGHIGYQPQHF.

The J gene is TRBJ2-5, the V gene TRBV5-8; D is possibly TRBD1 (7 bases). The CDR3 is 15 residues long. From germline, CDR1 is SGHTS and CDR2 YDEGEE. The V gene lost 0 bases and the J gene lost 5 bases, with 14 bases spanning the gap. CDR3 nucleotide sequence: TGTGCCAGCAGCTTGGGACAGGGACGGGGGGAGACCCAGTACTTC. Its translation is CASSLGQGRGETQYF.

This chain joins TRBV5-1 and TRBJ1-1; D is undetermined. The CDR3 has 14 residues. V was clipped by 0 bases and J by 2 bases, with 8 bases between them. Germline V CDR1 and CDR2: SGHRS, YFSETQ. The CDR3 is CASSLVAENTEAFF. CDR3 nucleotide sequence: TGCGCCAGCAGCTTGGTGGCGGAAAACACTGAAGCTTTCTTT.

The chain couples TRBV11-2 to TRBJ2-1, with TRBD2 as a possible D gene (6 bases). Germline loops: CDR1 SGHAT, CDR2 FQNNGV. The CDR3 loop spans 17 amino acids. The V end lost 1 base, the J end lost 0 bases, and 13 bases lay between the germline ends. CDR3 DNA: TGTGCCAGCAGCTTAGGGTCTAGCGCGAGCTCCTACAATGAGCAGTTCTTC. It is translated as CASSLGSSASSYNEQFF. The full variable domain, rest sourced from reference TRBV11-2 and TRBJ2-1, is EAGVAQSPRYKIIEKRQSVAFWCNPISGHATLYWYQQILGQGPKLLIQFQNNGVVDDSQLPKDRFSAERLKGVDSTLKIQPAKLEDSAVYLCASSLGSSASSYNEQFFGPGTRLTVL.

DNA of the CDR3: TGTGCCAGCAGTCTTCGACAGGGGAGCAATCAGCCCCAGCATTTT. Encoded protein: CASSLRQGSNQPQHF. The chain links TRBV27 to TRBJ1-5, with 8 bases matching TRBD1. Germline CDR1 reads MNHEY; CDR2 reads SMNVEV (reference sequence). CDR3 size: 15 residues. V trimming: 5 bases; J trimming: 1 base; junction bases outside the gene matches: 4.

The chain couples TRBV19 to TRBJ1-5, with 8 bases that match TRBD1. CDR1 LNHDA and CDR2 SQIVND come from the germline V gene (reference sequence). V dropped 0 bases and J dropped 3; count of bases not matched to a gene: 7. The CDR3 is 17 amino acids. This chain's CDR3 is CASSIEPGQVNNQPQHF. The CDR3 DNA sequence: TGTGCCAGTAGTATAGAACCGGGACAGGTTAACAATCAGCCCCAGCATTTT.

The chain combines TRBV28 with TRBJ1-1; D unresolved. Trimming left V 4 bases short and J 7 bases short, with 7 bases between. Germline-derived CDR1 and CDR2 are MDHEN and SYDVKM. The CDR3 extends over 11 amino acids. The CDR3 region has the DNA TGTGCCAGCAGTTCCCACAGTGAAGCTTTCTTT. Protein: CASSSHSEAFF.

The rearrangement joins TRBV21-1 to TRBJ2-7; no DNA check was done on the table's D call, TRBD2. TRBV21-1 is tagged as a pseudogene. This CDR3 is built from 15 residues. CDR3 nucleotide sequence: TGTGCCAGCAGCCGGGCTTTAGCGGGGGGGTACGAGCAGTACTTC. It codes for CASSRALAGGYEQYF.

This chain joins TRBV7-2 and TRBJ2-7; 8 bases map to TRBD1. This CDR3 has 14 residues. Germline CDR1 SGHTA, CDR2 FQGNSA. The V segment lost 5 bases and the J segment 3 bases; nucleotides outside the gene matches: 6. This CDR3 reads CASSDGQGIYEQYF. DNA for the CDR3: TGTGCCAGCAGCGATGGACAGGGTATCTACGAGCAGTACTTC.

This chain joins TRBV19 and TRBJ1-2; D is undetermined. CDR3 length equals 14 residues. Trimming removed 3 bases from V and 6 bases from J, with 14 bases in between. The V gene's germline CDR1 is LNHDA and CDR2 SQIVND (reference sequence). This CDR3 is CASSITESIHGYTF. For the CDR3, the DNA is TGTGCCAGTAGTATTACAGAATCTATACATGGCTACACCTTC. The entire variable domain, with the rest obtained from reference TRBV19 and TRBJ1-2, is as follows: DGGITQSPKYLFRKEGQNVTLSCEQNLNHDAMYWYRQDPGQGLRLIYYSQIVNDFQKGDIAEGYSVSREKKESFPLTVTSAQKNPTAFYLCASSITESIHGYTFGSGTRLTVV.

The chain carries TRBV19 and TRBJ1-1; D is unclear. CDR1 and CDR2 from the germline V gene are LNHDA and SQIVND (reference sequence). V was cut by 3 bases and J by 10 bases, with 18 bases left in between. This CDR3 has 14 amino acids. CDR3: CASSIRAAGSGAFF. DNA of the CDR3: TGTGCCAGTAGTATTAGGGCCGCCGGAAGTGGAGCTTTCTTT.